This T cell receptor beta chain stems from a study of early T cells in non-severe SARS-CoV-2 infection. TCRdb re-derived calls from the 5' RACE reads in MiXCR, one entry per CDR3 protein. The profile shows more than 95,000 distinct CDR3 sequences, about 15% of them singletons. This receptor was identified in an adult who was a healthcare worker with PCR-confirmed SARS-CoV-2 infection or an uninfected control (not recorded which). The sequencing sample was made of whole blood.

CDR3 in DNA: TGTGCCGTTCGGCTGGGAAGCTCTGGAAACACCATATATTTT. This encodes CAVRLGSSGNTIYF. This chain links TRBV7-9 with TRBJ1-3; D is uncertain. V dropped 11 bases and J dropped 0 bases, with 14 bases sitting between them. This CDR3 has 14 amino acids. Germline V gene lookup returns CDR1 SEHNR and CDR2 FQNEAQ (reference sequence). The full variable domain, with the rest looked up from reference TRBV7-9 and TRBJ1-3, is DTGVSQNPRHKITKRGQNVTFRCDPISEHNRLYWYRQTLGQGPEFLTYFQNEAQLEKSRLLSDRFSAERPKGSFSTLEIQRTEQGDSAMYLCAVRLGSSGNTIYFGEGSWLTVV.